The 10 T cell receptor beta chains presented below share a single source sample, sequenced in a study of response to subunit inactivated influenza vaccine. TCRdb fed the RT-PCR reads into MiXCR, producing one record per CDR3 protein. Here the sample spans around 530,000 distinct CDR3 sequences, approximately 12% being singletons. Sequencing used PBMCs from blood, obtained on the day of vaccination. The receptors shown here come from a man aged 50-60 years who received an inactivated influenza vaccine.

This clonotype appeared many times. The V and J genes are TRBV10-3 and TRBJ2-3; 8 nucleotides align to TRBD2. The germline gives CDR1 ENHRY, CDR2 SYGVKD. CDR3 length equals 14 residues. V was clipped by 5 bases and J by 4 bases; unmatched bases: 5. CDR3 nucleotides: TGTGCCATCAGTACAAGCGGGGGATCAGATACGCAGTATTTT. It encodes CAISTSGGSDTQYF.

The chain links TRBV6-5 to TRBJ2-2; D gene ambiguous. The CDR3 loop spans 16 amino acids. V dropped 3 bases and J dropped 4 bases, with 15 bases sitting between them. Germline assignment: CDR1 MNHEY and CDR2 SVGAGI. The CDR3 loop is CASSYRRGPFTGELFF. The DNA of the CDR3 is TGTGCCAGCAGTTATCGGCGCGGACCCTTCACCGGGGAGCTGTTTTTT.

This clonotype was counted only a few times. The V call is TRBV4-2, the J call TRBJ1-6; D ambiguous. V shed 0 bases and J shed 4 bases, with 7 bases lying between them. This CDR3 contains 15 residues. Germline V gene lookup returns CDR1 LGHNA and CDR2 YNFKEQ. CDR3 sequence (DNA): TGTGCCAGCAGCCAAGATCCAGCATATAATTCACCCCTCCACTTT. Translation: CASSQDPAYNSPLHF.

The V call is TRBV12-3 or TRBV12-4, the J call TRBJ2-2; 7 bases line up with TRBD1. The V gene end was trimmed by 4 bases and the J gene end by 7 bases; junction bases not matched to a gene: 9. The CDR3 runs 15 residues. CDR3 loop: CASSSRTGSFGELFF. CDR3 DNA sequence: TGTGCCAGCAGTTCACGGACAGGCAGCTTCGGGGAGCTGTTTTTT.

The sample holds many counts of this clonotype. The chain uses TRBV5-1 and TRBJ2-5, with TRBD2 matching 11 bases. Unmatched junction bases numbered 3, after V lost 0 bases and J lost 2 bases. The CDR3 is 16 residues long. Germline V gene lookup returns CDR1 SGHRS and CDR2 YFSETQ. For the CDR3, the DNA is TGCGCCAGCAGCTTGGGCTCTAGCGGGGGGCAAGAGACCCAGTACTTC. It specifies CASSLGSSGGQETQYF.

This clonotype was detected a few times. This chain joins TRBV7-9 and TRBJ2-3; D is possibly TRBD1 or TRBD2 (5 bases each). CDR1 and CDR2 from the germline V gene are SEHNR and FQNEAQ (reference sequence). The CDR3 has 14 amino acids. V was trimmed by 5 bases and J by 8 bases, leaving 17 bases between them. The CDR3 is CASSRVGVRGTQYF. In DNA, the CDR3 is TGTGCCAGCAGCCGGGTGGGGGTACGGGGTACGCAGTATTTT.

J is TRBJ1-1 and V is TRBV7-2; a weak D match, TRBD1 (5 bases). V lost 2 bases to trimming and J lost 4 bases, with 17 bases between them. CDR3 length: 16 amino acids. Per the germline V gene, CDR1 is SGHTA and CDR2 is FQGNSA. The CDR3 is CASSLTLNRDPTEAFF. The CDR3 DNA reads as TGTGCCAGCAGCTTAACCCTAAATCGGGACCCCACTGAAGCTTTCTTT.

This clonotype came up many times. This chain uses TRBV29-1 with TRBJ2-7, with 7 bases aligning to TRBD1. Per germline, CDR1 SQVTM and CDR2 ANQGSEA. V shed 7 bases and J 6 bases; nucleotides not matched to a gene: 9. The CDR3 is 12 amino acids. In DNA form, the CDR3 reads TGCAGCGGGGGACAGACCACCGGCGAGCAGTACTTC. Its translation: CSGGQTTGEQYF.

This clonotype was detected ten times or more. This sequence joins TRBV2 and TRBJ2-5; tentative D call: TRBD1 (5 bases). In germline, CDR1 is SNHLY, CDR2 FYNNEI. CDR3 length equals 12 residues. V was shortened by 8 bases and J by 1 base, with 8 bases between the two germline ends. The CDR3 region has the DNA TGTGCCAGCGCCAGGGCCCAAGAGACCCAGTACTTC. It translates to CASARAQETQYF.

In this sample, this clonotype turned up many times. This chain uses TRBV12-3 or TRBV12-4 with TRBJ2-1, with D possibly matching TRBD2 (6 bases). The CDR3 runs 13 residues. The V end lost 5 bases, the J end lost 10 bases, and 15 bases lay between the germline ends. DNA of the CDR3: TGTGCCAGCAGTATTGCCCTTAGCGGAGAGCAGTTCTTC. This gives the protein CASSIALSGEQFF.